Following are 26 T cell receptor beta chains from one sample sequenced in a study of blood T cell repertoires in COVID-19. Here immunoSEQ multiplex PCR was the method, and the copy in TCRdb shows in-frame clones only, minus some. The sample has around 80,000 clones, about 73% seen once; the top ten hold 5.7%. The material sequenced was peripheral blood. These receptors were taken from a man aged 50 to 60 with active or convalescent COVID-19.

Written as DNA, the CDR3 is TGTGCCAGCAGTTATAAGACTAGCACAGATACGCAGTATTTT. This gives the protein CASSYKTSTDTQYF. J is TRBJ2-3 and V is TRBV6-5; unclear D gene. V gave up 3 bases and J gave up 0 bases, with 7 bases separating them. The CDR3 runs 14 residues. Germline V gene lookup returns CDR1 MNHEY and CDR2 SVGAGI.

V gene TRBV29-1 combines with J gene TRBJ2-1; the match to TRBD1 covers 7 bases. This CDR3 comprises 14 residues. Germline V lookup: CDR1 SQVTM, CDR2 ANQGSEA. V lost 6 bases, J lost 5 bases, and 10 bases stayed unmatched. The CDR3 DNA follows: TGCAGCGTGGCCGGGACAGAGACTAACAATGAGCAGTTCTTC. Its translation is CSVAGTETNNEQFF.

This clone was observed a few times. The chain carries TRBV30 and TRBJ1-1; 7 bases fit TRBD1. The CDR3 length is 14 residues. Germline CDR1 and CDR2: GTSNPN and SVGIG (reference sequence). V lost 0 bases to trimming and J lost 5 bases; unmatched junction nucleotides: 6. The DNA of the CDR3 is TGTGCCTGGAGTGTGACTGCAGGGGGAACTGAAGCTTTCTTT. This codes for CAWSVTAGGTEAFF.

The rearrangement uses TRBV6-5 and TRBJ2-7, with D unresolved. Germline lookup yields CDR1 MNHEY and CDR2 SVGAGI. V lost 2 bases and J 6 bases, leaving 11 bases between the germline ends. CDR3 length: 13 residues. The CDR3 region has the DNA TGTGCCAGCAGTTACAACAGCCCCCGCGAGCAGTACTTC. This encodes CASSYNSPREQYF.

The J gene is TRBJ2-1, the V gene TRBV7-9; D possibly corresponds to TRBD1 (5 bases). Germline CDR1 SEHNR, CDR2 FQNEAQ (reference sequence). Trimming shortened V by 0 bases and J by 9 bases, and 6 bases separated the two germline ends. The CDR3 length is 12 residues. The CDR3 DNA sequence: TGTGCCAGCAGCTTAGCAGGGGCTGAGCAGTTCTTC. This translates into CASSLAGAEQFF.

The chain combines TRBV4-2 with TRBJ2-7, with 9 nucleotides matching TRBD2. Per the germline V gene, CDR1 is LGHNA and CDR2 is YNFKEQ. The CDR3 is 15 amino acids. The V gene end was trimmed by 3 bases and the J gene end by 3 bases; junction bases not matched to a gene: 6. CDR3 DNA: TGTGCCAGCAGCCAGATAGCGGGGGCCAACTACGAGCAGTACTTC. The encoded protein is CASSQIAGANYEQYF.

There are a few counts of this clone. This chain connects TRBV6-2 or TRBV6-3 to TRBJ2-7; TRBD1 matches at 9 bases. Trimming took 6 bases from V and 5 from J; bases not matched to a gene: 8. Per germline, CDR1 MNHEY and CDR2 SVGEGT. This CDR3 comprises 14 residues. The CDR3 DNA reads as TGTGCCAGCAGCGGGGACAGGGCAACCCACGAGCAGTACTTC. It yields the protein CASSGDRATHEQYF.

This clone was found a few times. The CDR3 here is CASSSKGQDSPLHF. The CDR3 nucleotides read TGCGCCAGCAGCTCTAAGGGACAGGATTCACCCCTCCACTTT. J is TRBJ1-6 and V is TRBV5-1; 8 positions agree with TRBD1. J lost 8 bases, V lost 3 bases, and 4 bases had no gene match. The germline V gene has CDR1 SGHRS and CDR2 YFSETQ. The CDR3 totals 14 residues.

This CDR3 reads CASSLRTGGTDTQYF. DNA for the CDR3: TGTGCCAGCAGCCTCAGGACAGGGGGCACAGATACGCAGTATTTT. The chain combines TRBV3-1 (or the pseudogene TRBV3-2) with TRBJ2-3, with 9 bases matching TRBD1. Germline CDR1 reads LGHDT; CDR2 reads YNNKEL (reference sequence). The CDR3 covers 15 residues. The trim removed 4 bases at V and 1 base at J, leaving 3 bases unmatched.

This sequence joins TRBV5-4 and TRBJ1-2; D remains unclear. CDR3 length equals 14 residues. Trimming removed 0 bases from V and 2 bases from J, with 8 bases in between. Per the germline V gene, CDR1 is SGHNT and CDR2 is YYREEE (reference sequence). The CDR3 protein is CASSLGEINYGYTF. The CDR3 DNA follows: TGTGCCAGCAGCTTGGGAGAGATAAACTATGGCTACACCTTC.

The DNA of the CDR3 is TGTGCCAGCAGTTCCCGGGGTGGTCGCGCCTATGGCTACACCTTC. Protein: CASSSRGGRAYGYTF. The V gene is TRBV6-5, the J gene TRBJ1-2; no reliable D call. From germline, CDR1 is MNHEY and CDR2 SVGAGI. The CDR3 is made up of 15 amino acids. Trimming left V 4 bases short and J 4 bases short, with 16 bases between.

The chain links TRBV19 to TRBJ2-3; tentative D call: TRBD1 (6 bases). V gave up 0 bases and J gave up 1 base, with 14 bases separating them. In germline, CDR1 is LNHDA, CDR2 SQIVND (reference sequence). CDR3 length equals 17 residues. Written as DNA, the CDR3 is TGTGCCAGTAGTATAGATCCAGGGGAGACAGGCACAGATACGCAGTATTTT. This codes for CASSIDPGETGTDTQYF. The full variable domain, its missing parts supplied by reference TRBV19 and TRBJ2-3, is DGGITQSPKYLFRKEGQNVTLSCEQNLNHDAMYWYRQDPGQGLRLIYYSQIVNDFQKGDIAEGYSVSREKKESFPLTVTSAQKNPTAFYLCASSIDPGETGTDTQYFGPGTRLTVL.

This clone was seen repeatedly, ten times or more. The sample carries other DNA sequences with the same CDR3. The CDR3 here is CASSQEPGRGSPLHF. CDR3 sequence (DNA): TGTGCCAGCAGCCAAGAGCCGGGAAGAGGTTCACCCCTCCACTTT. The V and J genes are TRBV3-1 (or the pseudogene TRBV3-2) and TRBJ1-6; no definite D call. The V gene lost 0 bases and the J gene lost 9 bases, with 12 bases spanning the gap. The V gene's germline CDR1 is LGHDT and CDR2 YNNKEL (reference sequence). This CDR3 is built from 15 residues.

Written as DNA, the CDR3 is TGTGCCATCAGTGAGATGACAGGGATGAACACCGGGGAGCTGTTTTTT. This gives the protein CAISEMTGMNTGELFF. The chain carries TRBV10-3 and TRBJ2-2, with 7 bases fitting TRBD1. The germline V gene encodes CDR1 ENHRY and CDR2 SYGVKD. The CDR3 runs to 16 residues. The J segment lost 1 base and the V segment lost 2 bases, leaving 4 bases of the junction unmatched.

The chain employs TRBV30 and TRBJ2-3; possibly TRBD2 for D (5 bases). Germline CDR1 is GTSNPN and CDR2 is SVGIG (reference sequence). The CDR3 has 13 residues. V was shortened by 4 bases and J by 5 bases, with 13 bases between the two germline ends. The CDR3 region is CAWTFGLQDTQYF. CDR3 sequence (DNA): TGTGCCTGGACTTTCGGACTTCAAGATACGCAGTATTTT.

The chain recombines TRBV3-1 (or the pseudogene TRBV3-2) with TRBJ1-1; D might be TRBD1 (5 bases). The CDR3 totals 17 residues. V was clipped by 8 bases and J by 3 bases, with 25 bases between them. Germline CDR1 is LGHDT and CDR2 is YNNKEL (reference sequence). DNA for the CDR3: TGTGCCAGCCAAGGAGGAGCGTGGGGGGTAAGGGACACTGAAGCTTTCTTT. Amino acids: CASQGGAWGVRDTEAFF.

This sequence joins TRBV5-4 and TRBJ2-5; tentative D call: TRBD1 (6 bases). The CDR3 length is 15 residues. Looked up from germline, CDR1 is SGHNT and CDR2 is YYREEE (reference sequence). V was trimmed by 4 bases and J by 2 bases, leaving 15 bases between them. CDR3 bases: TGTGCCAGCAGCCCCCCAGGGGCCTTACAAGAGACCCAGTACTTC. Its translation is CASSPPGALQETQYF.

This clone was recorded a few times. This CDR3 reads CASSPGTANGYTF. CDR3 in DNA: TGTGCCAGCAGCCCAGGGACAGCCAACGGCTACACCTTC. The J gene is TRBJ1-2, the V gene TRBV12-3 or TRBV12-4; 7 nucleotides align to TRBD1. J gave up 8 bases and V 6 bases, and 9 bases lay outside the gene matches. This CDR3 comprises 13 residues.

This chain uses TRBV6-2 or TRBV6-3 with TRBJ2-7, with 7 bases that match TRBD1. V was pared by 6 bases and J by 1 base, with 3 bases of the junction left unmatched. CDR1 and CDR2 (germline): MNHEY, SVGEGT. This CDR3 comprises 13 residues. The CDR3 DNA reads TGTGCCAGCAGCACGACAGGGTCCTACGAGCAGTACTTC. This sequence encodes CASSTTGSYEQYF.

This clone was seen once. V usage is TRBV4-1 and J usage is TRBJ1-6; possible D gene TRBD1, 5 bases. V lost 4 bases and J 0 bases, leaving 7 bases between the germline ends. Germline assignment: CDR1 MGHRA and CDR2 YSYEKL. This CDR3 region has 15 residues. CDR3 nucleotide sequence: TGCGCCAGCAGCCGGACAATCTCCTATAATTCACCCCTCCACTTT. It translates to CASSRTISYNSPLHF.

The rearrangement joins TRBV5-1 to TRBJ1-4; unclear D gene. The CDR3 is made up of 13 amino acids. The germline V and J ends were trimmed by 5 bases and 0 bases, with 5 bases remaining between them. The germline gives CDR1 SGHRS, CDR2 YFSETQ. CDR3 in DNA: TGCGCCAGCAGACCTACAACTAATGAAAAACTGTTTTTT. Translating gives CASRPTTNEKLFF.

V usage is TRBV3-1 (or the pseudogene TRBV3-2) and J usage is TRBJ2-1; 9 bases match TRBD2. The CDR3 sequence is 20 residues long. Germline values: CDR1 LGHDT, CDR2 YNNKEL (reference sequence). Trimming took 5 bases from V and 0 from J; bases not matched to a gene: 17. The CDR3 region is CASSNGGGGAGSSSYNEQFF. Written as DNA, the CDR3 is TGTGCCAGCAGCAATGGCGGCGGGGGGGCCGGCAGCAGCTCCTACAATGAGCAGTTCTTC.

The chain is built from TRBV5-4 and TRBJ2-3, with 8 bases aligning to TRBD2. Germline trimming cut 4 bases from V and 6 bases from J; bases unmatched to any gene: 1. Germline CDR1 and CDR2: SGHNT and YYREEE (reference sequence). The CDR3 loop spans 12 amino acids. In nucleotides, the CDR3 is TGTGCCAGCAGCCCGGGGGGGGATACGCAGTATTTT. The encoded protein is CASSPGGDTQYF.

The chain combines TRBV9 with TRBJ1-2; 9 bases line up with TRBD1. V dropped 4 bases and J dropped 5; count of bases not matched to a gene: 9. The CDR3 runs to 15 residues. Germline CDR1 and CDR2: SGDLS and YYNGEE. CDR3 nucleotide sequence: TGTGCCAGCAGCACAAGGACAGGGGATGTTTATGGCTACACCTTC. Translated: CASSTRTGDVYGYTF.

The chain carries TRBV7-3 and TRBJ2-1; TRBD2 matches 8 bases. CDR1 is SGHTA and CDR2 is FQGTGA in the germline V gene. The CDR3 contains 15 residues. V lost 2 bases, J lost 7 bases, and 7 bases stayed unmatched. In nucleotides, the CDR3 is TGTGCCAGCAGCTTAGCGGGGGGCGCTTGGAATGAGCAGTTCTTC. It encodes CASSLAGGAWNEQFF.

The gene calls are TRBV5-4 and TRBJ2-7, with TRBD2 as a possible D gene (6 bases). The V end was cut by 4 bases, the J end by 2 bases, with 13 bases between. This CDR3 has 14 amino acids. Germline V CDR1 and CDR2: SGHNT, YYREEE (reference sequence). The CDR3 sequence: CASSPYRGAYEQYF. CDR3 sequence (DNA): TGTGCCAGCAGCCCATATCGCGGGGCCTACGAGCAGTACTTC.